A few counts support the clone carrying this T cell receptor (beta chain). Its target is unknown. Construction of the TCRbeta library involved unique molecular identifiers. TCRdb re-called the PCR reads through MiXCR, storing one row per CDR3 protein. The sample records about 540,000 distinct CDR3 sequences, over 20% being singletons. Between the trimmed V and J ends, which lost 1 base and 5 bases, there was a span of 18 bases. CDR3 length equals 16 residues. This specimen comes from a study of T-cell reconstitution after alpha-beta-depleted transplantation in children. Broader study findings: Roughly two months post-transplant, alpha-beta T cells reportedly originated from several hundred graft clones that had expanded. After one year, T-cell counts and TCRbeta diversity mostly came from new T cells.

The clonotype originates from a boy less than two years old with Wiskott-Aldrich syndrome, due to receive a stem cell transplant. The chain combines TRBV12-3 or TRBV12-4 with TRBJ2-7; D remains unclear. The material sequenced was PBMCs, taken before TCRalphabeta/CD19-depleted stem cell transplant. CDR3 sequence reads: CASSLVWEAIRDEQYF. Written as DNA, the CDR3 is TGTGCCAGCAGTTTAGTTTGGGAAGCGATTCGGGACGAGCAGTACTTC.